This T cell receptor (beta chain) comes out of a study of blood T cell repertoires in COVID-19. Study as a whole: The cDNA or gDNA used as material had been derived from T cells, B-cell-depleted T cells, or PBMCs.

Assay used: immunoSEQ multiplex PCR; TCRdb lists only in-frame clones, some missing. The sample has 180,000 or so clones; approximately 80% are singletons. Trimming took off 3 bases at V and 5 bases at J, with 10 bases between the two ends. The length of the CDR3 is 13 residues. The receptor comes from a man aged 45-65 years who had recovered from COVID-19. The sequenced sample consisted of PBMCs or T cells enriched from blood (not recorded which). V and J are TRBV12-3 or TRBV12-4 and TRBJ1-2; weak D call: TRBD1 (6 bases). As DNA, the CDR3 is TGTGCCAGCAGTTTGGGCAGGGGTTATGGCTACACCTTC. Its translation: CASSLGRGYGYTF.